This TCR beta chain originates from a study of shared clonotypes between healthy human individuals. About this clone itself: Its antigen is unidentified.

Only in-frame clones appear in the TCRdb table, and some are missing; sequencing was by immunoSEQ multiplex PCR. The sample consists of around 700,000 clones, 73% of them appearing once. Between the trimmed V and J ends, which lost 1 base and 1 base, there was a span of 7 bases. The CDR3 runs to 14 residues. Germline V lookup: CDR1 MNHEY, CDR2 SMNVEV (reference sequence). Whole-study findings and limits: Clonotype sharing across several donors was observed for roughly 5% of naive CD4 clonotypes. Non-shared clonotypes had lower generation probabilities than those shared by all four donors.

The sample taken for sequencing was memory CD4+ T cells sorted from blood. The subset denotes: CD45RA-negative fraction. This chain joins TRBV27 and TRBJ1-1; a weak D match, TRBD1 (6 bases). The clonotype comes from a woman aged 25 to 39 in good health. This CDR3 is CASSLWGQNTEAFF. The CDR3 DNA follows: TGTGCCAGCAGTTTATGGGGACAGAACACTGAAGCTTTCTTT.